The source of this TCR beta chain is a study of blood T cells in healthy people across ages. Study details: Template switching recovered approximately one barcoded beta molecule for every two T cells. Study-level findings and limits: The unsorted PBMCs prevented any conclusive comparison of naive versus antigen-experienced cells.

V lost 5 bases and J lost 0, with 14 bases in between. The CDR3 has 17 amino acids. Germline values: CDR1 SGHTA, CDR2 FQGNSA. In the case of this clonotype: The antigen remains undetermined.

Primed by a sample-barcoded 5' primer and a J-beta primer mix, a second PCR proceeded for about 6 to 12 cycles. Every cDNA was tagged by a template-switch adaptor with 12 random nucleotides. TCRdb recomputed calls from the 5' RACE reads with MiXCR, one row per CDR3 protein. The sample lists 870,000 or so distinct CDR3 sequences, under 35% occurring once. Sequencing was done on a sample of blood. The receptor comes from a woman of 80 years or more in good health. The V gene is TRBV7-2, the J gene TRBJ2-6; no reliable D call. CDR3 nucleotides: TGTGCCAGCAGCCGACGTATAGCCGACTCTGGGGCCAACGTCCTGACTTTC. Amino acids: CASSRRIADSGANVLTF.